The 25 T cell receptor beta chains below all came from one sample that was sequenced in a study of blood T cell repertoires in COVID-19 (dated by TCRdb to the early 2020s). Library preparation was by the immunoSEQ multiplex PCR assay. The immuneACCESS repertoire file appears here via TCRdb, limited to in-frame rearrangements. These files lack a portion of the clones; in checked studies, under half of the deficit traces to unresolved V genes, and the cause of the others is not known. Within this sample are about 160,000 clones, with around four fifths of them counted one time only. The leading ten clones occupy roughly 9.2% of the sample. Sequenced sample: peripheral blood. These TCRs come from a woman older than 75 with active or convalescent COVID-19.

A few counts support this clone. The rearrangement links TRBV15 to TRBJ2-2; D call uncertain. V gave up 1 base and J gave up 2 bases, with 5 bases separating them. Looked up from germline, CDR1 is LNHNV and CDR2 is YYDKDF (reference sequence). This CDR3 region has 14 residues. The CDR3 reads CATSRGGNTGELFF. CDR3 bases: TGTGCCACCAGCAGAGGAGGTAACACCGGGGAGCTGTTTTTT. Drawing the rest from reference TRBV15 and TRBJ2-2, the complete variable domain is DAMVIQNPRYQVTQFGKPVTLSCSQTLNHNVMYWYQQKSSQAPKLLFHYYDKDFNNEADTPDNFQSRRPNTSFCFLDIRSPGLGDTAMYLCATSRGGNTGELFFGEGSRLTVL.

Of note for this clone: Additional DNA sequences in this sample encode the identical CDR3. CDR3 protein: CASRREGQGNTGELFF. The CDR3 coding sequence is TGTGCCAGCAGGCGAGAAGGACAGGGAAACACCGGGGAGCTGTTTTTT. V gene TRBV27 combines with J gene TRBJ2-2; 8 bases are a match to TRBD1. CDR1 is MNHEY and CDR2 is SMNVEV in the germline V gene (reference sequence). The CDR3 runs to 16 residues. V was pared by 6 bases and J by 2 bases, with 8 bases of the junction left unmatched.

DNA for the CDR3: TGCGCCAGCACGTCGGGACTCAACACAGATACGCAGTATTTT. Its protein product is CASTSGLNTDTQYF. The chain joins TRBV5-1 to TRBJ2-3; a weak D match, TRBD2 (6 bases). The germline V and J ends were trimmed by 6 bases and 2 bases, with 13 bases remaining between them. The length of the CDR3 is 14 residues. The germline V gene encodes CDR1 SGHRS and CDR2 YFSETQ.

The V gene is TRBV6-8, the J gene TRBJ1-1; 7 positions match TRBD1. CDR1 and CDR2 from the germline V gene are MNHGY and SAAAGT. This CDR3 is 14 amino acids long. Trimming cost V 11 bases and J 5 bases; bases outside gene matches: 14. The CDR3 loop reads CAGSRQGGDTEAFF. CDR3 bases: TGTGCCGGATCTAGACAGGGTGGAGATACTGAAGCTTTCTTT.

V usage is TRBV5-6 and J usage is TRBJ2-3; 7 bases are shared with TRBD2. With 4 bases clipped from V and 3 bases from J, the junction kept 11 bases outside the gene matches. Germline CDR1 SGHDT, CDR2 YYEEEE. The CDR3 runs 16 residues. The chain's CDR3 is CASSALGGGTTDTQYF. Written as DNA, the CDR3 is TGTGCCAGCAGCGCTCTGGGCGGGGGAACGACAGATACGCAGTATTTT.

V usage is TRBV15 and J usage is TRBJ1-1, with unresolved D. Trimming took off 5 bases at V and 1 base at J, with 11 bases between the two ends. CDR3 length: 14 amino acids. The germline V gene has CDR1 LNHNV and CDR2 YYDKDF (reference sequence). Here the CDR3 reads CATSAGWRNTEAFF. For the CDR3, the DNA is TGTGCCACCAGCGCCGGCTGGAGGAACACTGAAGCTTTCTTT. Based on the CDR3 plus reference TRBV15 and TRBJ1-1, the full variable domain is DAMVIQNPRYQVTQFGKPVTLSCSQTLNHNVMYWYQQKSSQAPKLLFHYYDKDFNNEADTPDNFQSRRPNTSFCFLDIRSPGLGDTAMYLCATSAGWRNTEAFFGQGTRLTVV.

This rearrangement joins TRBV5-6 to TRBJ1-5; D gene ambiguous. Germline lookup yields CDR1 SGHDT and CDR2 YYEEEE. The CDR3 contains 14 residues. Trimming removed 3 bases at V and 9 bases at J, with 16 bases between. CDR3 residues: CASSSRANRGPQHF. The CDR3 DNA is TGTGCCAGCAGCTCACGGGCAAATCGGGGGCCCCAGCATTTT.

The chain couples TRBV4-3 to TRBJ2-2; D perhaps matches TRBD1 (5 bases). CDR1 LGHNA and CDR2 YSLEER come from the germline V gene. With 1 base removed from V and 5 bases from J, the gap between germline ends came to 20 bases. The CDR3 extends over 18 amino acids. CDR3 sequence (DNA): TGCGCCAGCAGCCAAGGAAGAGGAACAGGTGCAAAAACCGGGGAGCTGTTTTTT. This translates into CASSQGRGTGAKTGELFF.

The V call is TRBV4-3, the J call TRBJ2-3, with D tentatively TRBD1 (6 bases). Germline V gene lookup returns CDR1 LGHNA and CDR2 YSLEER. This CDR3 comprises 15 residues. V lost 3 bases and J 1 base, leaving 11 bases between the germline ends. CDR3 sequence: CASSQSGVGTDTQYF. The CDR3 DNA is TGCGCCAGCAGCCAGTCAGGGGTAGGCACAGATACGCAGTATTTT.

This chain connects TRBV5-1 to TRBJ2-7; 9 positions match TRBD1. Trimming at V came to 4 bases and at J to 5 bases, leaving 7 bases not matched to a gene. The CDR3 covers 14 residues. Germline-derived CDR1 and CDR2 are SGHRS and YFSETQ. The CDR3 protein is CASSPDRGFHEQYF. For the CDR3, the DNA is TGCGCCAGCAGCCCGGACAGGGGTTTCCACGAGCAGTACTTC. The whole variable domain, filled in from reference TRBV5-1 and TRBJ2-7, reads KAGVTQTPRYLIKTRGQQVTLSCSPISGHRSVSWYQQTPGQGLQFLFEYFSETQRNKGNFPGRFSGRQFSNSRSEMNVSTLELGDSALYLCASSPDRGFHEQYFGPGTRLTVT.

In this sample, this clone turned up once. The chain combines TRBV29-1 with TRBJ1-2; a possible D gene is TRBD1 (6 bases). Germline V gene sequence: CDR1 SQVTM, CDR2 ANQGSEA. Trimming pared 1 base from V and 8 bases from J, leaving 14 bases between. The CDR3 extends over 13 amino acids. Here the CDR3 reads CSVEASGDRGYTF. In DNA, the CDR3 is TGCAGCGTTGAAGCCTCAGGGGACCGAGGCTACACCTTC.

The rearrangement links TRBV10-2 to TRBJ1-5; D gene unclear. CDR1 and CDR2 (germline): WSHSY, SAAADI. Deletions cut 3 bases from V and 2 bases from J, with 5 bases between. The CDR3 runs to 13 residues. DNA for the CDR3: TGCGCCAGCAGTGAATTAGGCAATCAGCCCCAGCATTTT. Translated, it gives CASSELGNQPQHF.

This clone has at least ten counts. The rearrangement uses TRBV21-1 and TRBJ1-1; the table gives TRBD1 as D, unverified against the DNA. TRBV21-1 is a documented pseudogene. The CDR3 covers 14 residues. CDR3 DNA: TGTGCCAGCAGCAAAGCGGCAGGGTCCACTGAAGCTTTCTTT. As protein: CASSKAAGSTEAFF.

The rearrangement links TRBV6-6 to TRBJ1-5; TRBD1 matches 7 bases. CDR3 length: 15 residues. J lost 1 base, V lost 2 bases, and 2 bases had no gene match. The germline CDR1 and CDR2 sequences are MNHNY and SVGAGI (reference sequence). The CDR3 sequence is CASSYRGQSNQPQHF. CDR3 coding DNA: TGTGCCAGCAGTTACAGGGGGCAAAGCAATCAGCCCCAGCATTTT.

This clone was seen just once. The V call is TRBV19, the J call TRBJ1-2; TRBD1 matches 8 bases. The CDR3 loop spans 13 amino acids. The ends lost 5 bases at V and 5 bases at J; junction bases unmatched: 4. Per the germline V gene, CDR1 is LNHDA and CDR2 is SQIVND (reference sequence). CDR3 nucleotides: TGTGCCAGTAGTTTAACAGGGGGATATGGCTACACCTTC. Amino acid sequence: CASSLTGGYGYTF.

The rearrangement links TRBV14 to TRBJ1-6; no reliable D call. V lost 3 bases and J 9 bases, leaving 12 bases between the germline ends. Germline V gene data show CDR1 as SGHDN and CDR2 as FVKESK. The CDR3 is made up of 14 amino acids. DNA of the CDR3: TGTGCCAGCAGCCAGGCCCAGCGGAGTTCACCCCTCCACTTT. It is translated as CASSQAQRSSPLHF.

V gene TRBV7-8 combines with J gene TRBJ2-7; 9 bases agree with TRBD2. Germline trimming cut 7 bases from V and 6 bases from J; bases unmatched to any gene: 13. The CDR3 spans 15 residues. The germline CDR1 and CDR2 sequences are SGHVS and FQNEAQ. The CDR3 region has the DNA TGTGCCAGCACCGGCCTCAGGGCGGGGGGGGGCGAGCAGTACTTC. It translates to CASTGLRAGGGEQYF.

This chain uses TRBV7-2 with TRBJ2-3, with D perhaps TRBD2 (5 bases). V lost 0 bases to trimming and J lost 5 bases, with 15 bases between them. The CDR3 loop spans 16 amino acids. In germline, CDR1 is SGHTA, CDR2 FQGNSA. The CDR3 loop is CASSLASLALEDTQYF. The CDR3 DNA reads TGTGCCAGCAGCTTAGCTTCCTTAGCGCTGGAAGATACGCAGTATTTT. Full variable domain (missing parts from reference TRBV7-2 and TRBJ2-3): GAGVSQSPSNKVTEKGKDVELRCDPISGHTALYWYRQSLGQGLEFLIYFQGNSAPDKSGLPSDRFSAERTGGSVSTLTIQRTQQEDSAVYLCASSLASLALEDTQYFGPGTRLTVL.

This clone has only a few counts. This chain connects TRBV29-1 to TRBJ1-3; the match to TRBD1 covers 9 bases. CDR1 is SQVTM, CDR2 ANQGSEA, per germline. This CDR3 spans 15 amino acids. J lost 0 bases, V lost 6 bases, and 6 bases had no gene match. CDR3 protein: CSVRTGESSGNTIYF. The CDR3 nucleotides read TGCAGCGTGAGGACAGGGGAAAGCTCTGGAAACACCATATATTTT.

The chain is built from TRBV7-2 and TRBJ1-5, with a possible D match to TRBD1 (5 bases). Germline CDR1 reads SGHTA; CDR2 reads FQGNSA. The V and J ends lost 4 bases and 0 bases respectively, with 16 bases between them. This CDR3 is 17 amino acids long. Here the CDR3 reads CASSSAGGYYSNQPQHF. CDR3 nucleotides: TGTGCCAGCAGCTCTGCCGGGGGATATTATAGCAATCAGCCCCAGCATTTT.

This chain uses TRBV7-2 with TRBJ1-2, with 7 nucleotides matching TRBD1. V gave up 1 base and J gave up 6 bases; unmatched junction bases: 11. Germline V lookup: CDR1 SGHTA, CDR2 FQGNSA. The CDR3 is made up of 16 amino acids. This chain's CDR3 is CASSLEGDRVGNGYTF. CDR3 DNA: TGTGCCAGCAGCTTAGAGGGAGACAGGGTTGGTAATGGCTACACCTTC.

The chain couples TRBV7-2 to TRBJ1-2; TRBD1 matches at 8 bases. The CDR3 consists of 13 residues. Losses at the gene ends were 5 bases for V and 4 bases for J; bases not matched to a gene: 3. Germline assignment: CDR1 SGHTA and CDR2 FQGNSA. The CDR3 here is CASSPQGAYGYTF. The CDR3, as DNA: TGTGCCAGCAGCCCCCAGGGGGCCTATGGCTACACCTTC.

The chain couples TRBV19 to TRBJ2-5; TRBD2 matches at 9 bases. With V trimmed by 6 bases and J by 7 bases, 3 bases remained unmatched. This CDR3 spans 12 amino acids. Germline lookup yields CDR1 LNHDA and CDR2 SQIVND (reference sequence). This chain's CDR3 is CASSTSGWTQYF. For the CDR3, the DNA is TGTGCCAGTAGCACTAGCGGGTGGACCCAGTACTTC.

The chain couples TRBV7-2 to TRBJ1-4; D gene uncertain. V dropped 1 base and J dropped 6 bases, with 12 bases sitting between them. The CDR3 has 15 residues. CDR1 is SGHTA and CDR2 is FQGNSA in the germline V gene. CDR3 loop: CASSLVGKRDEKLFF. As DNA, the CDR3 is TGTGCCAGCAGCTTAGTCGGGAAGAGGGATGAAAAACTGTTTTTT.

The V and J genes are TRBV19 and TRBJ2-2, with 8 bases matching TRBD1. The length of the CDR3 is 16 residues. From germline, CDR1 is LNHDA and CDR2 SQIVND (reference sequence). After removal of 1 base from V and 7 bases from J, the junction contained 8 bases not matched to a gene. The CDR3 loop is CASSIVGQGAYGELFF. The CDR3 DNA sequence: TGTGCCAGTAGTATAGTCGGCCAGGGGGCGTACGGGGAGCTGTTTTTT. The full variable domain, with the rest looked up from reference TRBV19 and TRBJ2-2, is DGGITQSPKYLFRKEGQNVTLSCEQNLNHDAMYWYRQDPGQGLRLIYYSQIVNDFQKGDIAEGYSVSREKKESFPLTVTSAQKNPTAFYLCASSIVGQGAYGELFFGEGSRLTVL.